The sequence of this T cell receptor beta chain was determined in a study of response to subunit inactivated influenza vaccine. Overall study findings and caveats: A suggestion made by the authors is that each seasonal influenza vaccination recruits few new T cells.

This clonotype came up a few times. Its antigen is still unknown. Trimming removed 4 bases from V and 9 bases from J, with 10 bases in between. Germline values: CDR1 MGHRA, CDR2 YSYEKL. This CDR3 is 12 amino acids long. A single record per CDR3 protein comes from TCRdb applying MiXCR to the RT-PCR reads. This sample has about 650,000 distinct CDR3 sequences, with approximately 14% found just once. This chain connects TRBV4-1 to TRBJ2-1; D gene uncertain. The TCR was taken from a man aged 50 to 59 who received an inactivated influenza vaccine. Specimen: PBMCs from blood, collected roughly 12 days after vaccination. CDR3: CASSLNVGEQFF. CDR3 bases: TGCGCCAGCAGCCTGAACGTTGGTGAGCAGTTCTTC.